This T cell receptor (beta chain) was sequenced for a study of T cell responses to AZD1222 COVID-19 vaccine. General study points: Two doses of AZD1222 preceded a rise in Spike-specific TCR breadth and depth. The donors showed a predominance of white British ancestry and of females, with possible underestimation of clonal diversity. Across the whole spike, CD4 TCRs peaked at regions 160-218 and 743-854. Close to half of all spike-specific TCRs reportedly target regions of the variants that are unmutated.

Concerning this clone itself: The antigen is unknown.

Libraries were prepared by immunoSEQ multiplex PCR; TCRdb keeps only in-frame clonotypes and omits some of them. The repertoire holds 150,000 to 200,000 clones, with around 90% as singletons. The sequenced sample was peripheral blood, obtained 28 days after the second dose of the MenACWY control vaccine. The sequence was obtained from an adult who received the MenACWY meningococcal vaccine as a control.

CDR3 DNA: TGTGCCAGCAGCTTAGAGGGGACACCTTACGGGACGGAGAATTCACCCCTCCACTTT. It encodes CASSLEGTPYGTENSPLHF. The chain carries TRBV11-3 and TRBJ1-6; possible D gene TRBD1, 6 bases. From germline, CDR1 is SGHNT and CDR2 YENEEA. The germline V and J ends were trimmed by 0 bases and 7 bases, with 22 bases remaining between them. The CDR3 totals 19 residues.